This entry lists 8 T cell receptor beta chains sequenced from one sample in a study of cytomegalovirus exposure and HLA in healthy donors. In the PCR, 60 Vbeta and 13 Jbeta primers were used. The table came from immunoSEQ multiplex PCR; TCRdb's copy has only in-frame clones and leaves some out. The sample contains over 130,000 clones, 79% of which appear only once. Sample: PBMCs. These receptors came from a man aged 45 to 65 in good health and CMV-seropositive.

This chain uses TRBV9 with TRBJ1-1; TRBD1 aligns across 10 bases. Germline loops: CDR1 SGDLS, CDR2 YYNGEE. There are 17 residues in the CDR3. The trim removed 3 bases at V and 1 base at J, leaving 9 bases unmatched. CDR3: CASSEPGQGIRNTEAFF. CDR3 DNA sequence: TGTGCCAGCAGCGAACCGGGACAGGGGATCAGGAACACTGAAGCTTTCTTT.

The chain is built from TRBV5-4 and TRBJ2-1; D unresolved. The V end was cut by 3 bases, the J end by 5 bases, with 15 bases between. Germline lookup yields CDR1 SGHNT and CDR2 YYREEE (reference sequence). The CDR3 runs 15 residues. The CDR3 sequence: CASSYKTRPDNEQFF. The CDR3 bases are TGTGCCAGCAGCTATAAGACTCGCCCTGACAATGAGCAGTTCTTC.

The chain couples TRBV10-2 to TRBJ1-3; D is possibly TRBD1 (6 bases). There are 13 residues in the CDR3. Trimming stripped 6 bases from V and 0 bases from J, with 6 bases between. The germline CDR1 and CDR2 sequences are WSHSY and SAAADI. CDR3 residues: CASRDSSGNTIYF. The DNA of the CDR3 is TGCGCCAGCAGGGACAGCTCTGGAAACACCATATATTTT.

V usage is TRBV28 and J usage is TRBJ2-1; the D gene is possibly TRBD2 (6 bases). This CDR3 has 14 residues. V dropped 6 bases and J dropped 3 bases, with 12 bases sitting between them. Germline V lookup: CDR1 MDHEN, CDR2 SYDVKM. The CDR3 protein is CASREGSGYNEQFF. CDR3 sequence (DNA): TGTGCCAGCAGGGAGGGTTCCGGCTACAATGAGCAGTTCTTC.

The V gene is TRBV5-4, the J gene TRBJ2-7; 7 bases are a match to TRBD1. The CDR3 spans 13 residues. Trimming removed 4 bases from V and 3 bases from J; junction bases left unmatched: 4. Germline lookup yields CDR1 SGHNT and CDR2 YYREEE (reference sequence). In nucleotides, the CDR3 is TGTGCCAGCAGCATGGACAGGAGCTACGAGCAGTACTTC. It codes for CASSMDRSYEQYF.

This clone showed up just a few times. This chain joins TRBV27 and TRBJ2-7, with 8 bases that match TRBD2. CDR1 and CDR2 (germline): MNHEY, SMNVEV (reference sequence). With 1 base clipped from V and 7 bases from J, the junction kept 9 bases outside the gene matches. The CDR3 length is 15 residues. The CDR3 DNA reads TGTGCCAGCAGTTTATACCCGGGAGGGGGGGCGGAGCAGTACTTC. It is translated as CASSLYPGGGAEQYF.

The chain links TRBV30 to TRBJ1-6; TRBD1 matches at 7 bases. V shed 4 bases, J shed 7 bases, and the junction held 7 bases outside the gene matches. Germline lookup yields CDR1 GTSNPN and CDR2 SVGIG (reference sequence). The CDR3 runs to 14 residues. The CDR3 here is CAWTTGTENSPLHF. CDR3 nucleotides: TGTGCCTGGACTACAGGGACAGAAAATTCACCCCTCCACTTT.

The rearrangement links TRBV30 to TRBJ1-2; TRBD1 might be the D (5 bases). Germline V gene lookup returns CDR1 GTSNPN and CDR2 SVGIG (reference sequence). The CDR3 runs 14 residues. V was clipped by 4 bases and J by 4 bases, with 16 bases between them. CDR3 residues: CAWNRFQGSYGYTF. As DNA, the CDR3 is TGTGCCTGGAATCGGTTTCAGGGCTCCTATGGCTACACCTTC.